Presented here are 23 T cell receptor beta chains from one specimen sequenced in a study of shared clonotypes between healthy human individuals. Profiled with immunoSEQ multiplex PCR; TCRdb holds only in-frame clones, not every one. The data hold approximately 2,300,000 clones, with around 93% observed a single time. Specimen: naive CD4+ T cells from PBMCs. Subset: CD45RA+ positively selected. The receptors originated from a man younger than 35 in good health. Some clones in this sample may be carry-over from other donors' samples.

The rearrangement links TRBV19 to TRBJ2-5, with D perhaps matching TRBD1 (6 bases). V was trimmed by 7 bases and J by 1 base, leaving 10 bases between them. This CDR3 comprises 13 residues. Germline-derived CDR1 and CDR2 are LNHDA and SQIVND (reference sequence). The CDR3 coding sequence is TGTGCCAGTAACCGAGGGGGCCAAGAGACCCAGTACTTC. It codes for CASNRGGQETQYF.

V is TRBV28 and J is TRBJ2-7; D not resolved. With 5 bases removed from V and 2 bases from J, the gap between germline ends came to 7 bases. The CDR3 covers 12 residues. Germline-derived CDR1 and CDR2 are MDHEN and SYDVKM. The CDR3 nucleotides are TGTGCCAGCAGTCCAACTACCTACGAGCAGTACTTC. As protein: CASSPTTYEQYF.

The chain recombines TRBV13 with TRBJ1-2, with D perhaps TRBD1 (6 bases). V was cut by 7 bases and J by 8 bases, with 14 bases left in between. Germline loops: CDR1 PRHDT, CDR2 FYEKMQ (reference sequence). The CDR3 runs to 12 residues. CDR3 residues: CASTRTASGYTF. DNA of the CDR3: TGTGCCAGCACCCGGACAGCCAGCGGCTACACCTTC.

The chain is built from TRBV28 and TRBJ1-5; D remains unclear. This CDR3 has 13 amino acids. Germline CDR1 MDHEN, CDR2 SYDVKM. Trimming left V 6 bases short and J 6 bases short, with 12 bases between. The CDR3 sequence is CASRYERGQPQHF. CDR3 coding DNA: TGTGCCAGCAGGTATGAGCGAGGTCAGCCCCAGCATTTT. The full variable domain, completed using reference TRBV28 and TRBJ1-5, is DVKVTQSSRYLVKRTGEKVFLECVQDMDHENMFWYRQDPGLGLRLIYFSYDVKMKEKGDIPEGYSVSREKKERFSLILESASTNQTSMYLCASRYERGQPQHFGDGTRLSIL.

The V gene is TRBV30, the J gene TRBJ1-2; 8 bases fit TRBD1. CDR1 is GTSNPN, CDR2 SVGIG, per germline (reference sequence). V trimming: 7 bases; J trimming: 8 bases; junction bases outside the gene matches: 9. The CDR3 covers 12 residues. The CDR3, as DNA: TGTGCCTCTACAGGGGGAGAGGACGGCTACACCTTC. Amino acids: CASTGGEDGYTF.

The chain links TRBV5-1 to TRBJ2-2; no reliable D call. V was cut by 3 bases and J by 9 bases, with 15 bases left in between. CDR1 and CDR2 from the germline V gene are SGHRS and YFSETQ. The CDR3 covers 14 residues. CDR3 sequence (DNA): TGCGCCAGCAGCTCAACAGATGGCTCCCGGGAGCTGTTTTTT. Its translation: CASSSTDGSRELFF.

The chain has TRBV28 and TRBJ2-1, with D possibly TRBD1 on 6 matching bases. Germline V CDR1 and CDR2: MDHEN, SYDVKM. The CDR3 loop spans 15 amino acids. Between the trimmed V and J ends, which lost 6 bases and 0 bases, there was a span of 12 bases. The CDR3 DNA is TGTGCCAGCAGACTCACAGGGAGCTCCTACAATGAGCAGTTCTTC. As protein: CASRLTGSSYNEQFF.

In DNA, the CDR3 is TGTGCCAGCAGCCCCATGGGGAGGGGGTCCCCCTACGAGCAGTACTTC. The encoded protein is CASSPMGRGSPYEQYF. The rearrangement links TRBV28 to TRBJ2-7; D might be TRBD2 (7 bases). The germline CDR1 and CDR2 sequences are MDHEN and SYDVKM. The CDR3 contains 16 residues. Trimming stripped 6 bases from V and 2 bases from J, with 20 bases between.

The chain recombines TRBV7-6 with TRBJ2-5; 9 positions match TRBD2. The CDR3 spans 16 residues. CDR1 SGHVS and CDR2 FNYEAQ come from the germline V gene. With 1 base clipped from V and 5 bases from J, the junction kept 8 bases outside the gene matches. DNA of the CDR3: TGTGCCAGCAGCTTAGGTAGTCTAGCGGGACTCGAGACCCAGTACTTC. This translates into CASSLGSLAGLETQYF.

The genes are TRBV28 and TRBJ1-1, with D perhaps TRBD1 (5 bases). Germline V lookup: CDR1 MDHEN, CDR2 SYDVKM. V dropped 2 bases and J dropped 5 bases, with 12 bases sitting between them. This CDR3 spans 14 amino acids. The CDR3 here is CASSLPFGGTEAFF. In nucleotides, the CDR3 is TGTGCCAGCAGTTTACCTTTCGGGGGAACTGAAGCTTTCTTT.

The V gene is TRBV25-1, the J gene TRBJ1-2; D may be TRBD1 (6 bases). The CDR3 consists of 15 residues. Germline V gene sequence: CDR1 MGHDK, CDR2 SYGVNS. V dropped 9 bases and J dropped 2 bases, with 19 bases sitting between them. CDR3: CASNNWRQANYGYTF. The CDR3 DNA reads as TGTGCCAGTAACAACTGGCGACAGGCGAACTATGGCTACACCTTC.

The J gene is TRBJ1-5, the V gene TRBV15, with D perhaps matching TRBD1 (5 bases). CDR3 length equals 15 residues. Germline assignment: CDR1 LNHNV and CDR2 YYDKDF (reference sequence). The V gene lost 5 bases and the J gene lost 6 bases, with 17 bases spanning the gap. This CDR3 reads CATSPGRQGGQPQHF. Here the CDR3 DNA reads TGTGCCACCAGCCCGGGACGGCAGGGAGGTCAGCCCCAGCATTTT.

This sequence joins TRBV5-1 and TRBJ1-4, with 11 positions matching TRBD1. The CDR3 runs to 14 residues. CDR1 SGHRS and CDR2 YFSETQ come from the germline V gene. Trimming took 5 bases from V and 7 from J; bases not matched to a gene: 4. The CDR3 region is CASSQDRGREKLFF. The CDR3 DNA reads as TGCGCCAGCAGTCAGGACAGGGGGCGTGAAAAACTGTTTTTT.

This clone was recorded only once. CDR3 nucleotides: TGCGCCAGCACCGATAGAGAGTCTTCCTTTGGCTACACCTTC. It codes for CASTDRESSFGYTF. The chain employs TRBV5-1 and TRBJ1-2; D not certain. This CDR3 is 14 amino acids long. CDR1 SGHRS and CDR2 YFSETQ come from the germline V gene. Trimming pared 6 bases from V and 7 bases from J, leaving 19 bases between.

The chain couples TRBV5-4 to TRBJ1-1; 7 nucleotides agree with TRBD1. The CDR3 extends over 15 amino acids. After removal of 4 bases from V and 0 bases from J, the junction contained 6 bases not matched to a gene. The V gene's germline CDR1 is SGHNT and CDR2 YYREEE (reference sequence). The CDR3 nucleotides are TGTGCCAGCAGCGTGCGGACAGGCTTGAACACTGAAGCTTTCTTT. Its translation is CASSVRTGLNTEAFF.

The chain employs TRBV7-6 and TRBJ1-4; D not certain. Trimming left V 4 bases short and J 5 bases short, with 11 bases between. The CDR3 contains 14 residues. The germline gives CDR1 SGHVS, CDR2 FNYEAQ. This CDR3 reads CASSSGLRNEKLFF. The CDR3 DNA is TGTGCCAGCAGCTCCGGTCTAAGAAATGAAAAACTGTTTTTT.

The chain uses TRBV5-1 and TRBJ2-3; possibly TRBD2 for D (7 bases). This CDR3 is 17 amino acids long. Germline loops: CDR1 SGHRS, CDR2 YFSETQ. V was cut by 2 bases and J by 0 bases, with 16 bases left in between. In DNA form, the CDR3 reads TGCGCCAGCAGCTTTACTGCGCGGGGGCCTAGCACAGATACGCAGTATTTT. Its protein is CASSFTARGPSTDTQYF.

This clone appeared a few times. The chain has TRBV7-2 and TRBJ2-7; 10 bases match TRBD2. CDR3 length: 15 residues. Germline loops: CDR1 SGHTA, CDR2 FQGNSA. V dropped 4 bases and J dropped 3; count of bases not matched to a gene: 6. The CDR3 DNA reads TGTGCCAGCAGCTCCCGAGGGACTAGCGTCTACGAGCAGTACTTC. Its translation: CASSSRGTSVYEQYF.

This clone was seen at least ten times. V and J are TRBV29-1 and TRBJ1-4; 8 nucleotides match TRBD1. The ends lost 8 bases at V and 6 bases at J; junction bases unmatched: 8. Germline CDR1 is SQVTM and CDR2 is ANQGSEA. The CDR3 covers 13 residues. The CDR3 DNA reads as TGCAGCACCTCTGGACAGGGAGATGAAAAACTGTTTTTT. Protein: CSTSGQGDEKLFF.

V is TRBV11-2 and J is TRBJ2-3; 9 bases match TRBD2. The CDR3 runs to 14 residues. The V gene's germline CDR1 is SGHAT and CDR2 FQNNGV. The J segment lost 3 bases and the V segment lost 4 bases, leaving 2 bases of the junction unmatched. This CDR3 is CASSWTSATDTQYF. The CDR3 DNA is TGTGCCAGCAGCTGGACTAGCGCGACAGATACGCAGTATTTT.

The chain has TRBV6-1 and TRBJ1-2; possible D gene TRBD1, 5 bases. Trimming took off 7 bases at V and 4 bases at J, with 16 bases between the two ends. This CDR3 comprises 14 residues. Germline V CDR1 and CDR2: MNHNS, SASEGT. The CDR3 loop reads CASIGARVSYGYTF. CDR3 sequence (DNA): TGTGCCAGCATAGGGGCCAGGGTATCCTATGGCTACACCTTC.

The gene calls are TRBV4-1 and TRBJ2-2; 11 bases are a match to TRBD2. Germline CDR1 reads MGHRA; CDR2 reads YSYEKL. After removal of 4 bases from V and 1 base from J, the junction contained 17 bases not matched to a gene. The CDR3 length is 21 residues. The CDR3 DNA is TGCGCCAGCAGCCCGGGGGGGCTAGCGGGAGGTATCTTCGGGAACACCGGGGAGCTGTTTTTT. Its translation is CASSPGGLAGGIFGNTGELFF.

A remark on this clone: This sample includes further DNA sequences coding for the same CDR3. The rearrangement joins TRBV19 to TRBJ2-5, with D unclear. V dropped 0 bases and J dropped 2 bases, with 4 bases sitting between them. Germline-derived CDR1 and CDR2 are LNHDA and SQIVND (reference sequence). The CDR3 is made up of 13 amino acids. CDR3 sequence (DNA): TGTGCCAGTAGTATAGACGGTCAAGAGACCCAGTACTTC. Its translation is CASSIDGQETQYF.